This TCR beta chain was observed in a study of regulatory T cells in long-lasting Graves disease. Study-wide context: Those with persistent Graves' disease had received antithyroid drugs for over 5 years with positive TSH receptor antibodies.

The count of this clonotype is one. Antigen specificity is unknown. Arm-PCR of CDR3 regions and iRepertoire HTBI primers were used to build TCR beta libraries. Per the study methods: From all samples, identification returned 12 to 15 TRBJ and approximately 67 TRBV segments. TCRdb independently ran MiXCR on the multiplex PCR reads; one entry per CDR3 protein. These V and J calls derive from TCRdb rather than the authors' analysis. The table includes some 420,000 distinct CDR3 sequences, about 22% detected once. Whole-study results and caveats: It was possible that the small sample size reduced accuracy.

Regarding time point: persistent/refractory GD, antithyroid drugs over 5 years with positive TRAb. The TCR library was prepared using RNA isolated from PBMCs. The CDR3 spans 15 residues. Germline loops: CDR1 LNHNV, CDR2 YYDKDF (reference sequence). Trimming removed 0 bases from V and 7 bases from J; junction bases left unmatched: 5. The V gene is TRBV15, the J gene TRBJ1-2; 10 bases align to TRBD1. This clonotype was sampled from a female donor with Graves disease. The source material was peripheral blood mononuclear cells (PBMCs), sampled when the disease was refractory, from a patient treated with antithyroid drugs. The CDR3 nucleotides are TGTGCCACCAGCAGAGAAGGGACAGGGGATGGTGGCTACACCTTC. Protein: CATSREGTGDGGYTF.